The rows below give T cell receptor beta chains drawn from one sample of a study of cytomegalovirus exposure and HLA in healthy donors. Sequenced by immunoSEQ multiplex PCR; TCRdb stores in-frame clones only, minus some. The sample shows some 87,000 clones, approximately 79% of them seen only once. The specimen was PBMCs. These receptors came from a woman aged 40 to 50 in good health and CMV-seropositive. CDR3s include the opening cysteine and the closing phenylalanine or tryptophan. The size field is filled for only some rows; it gives once, few, many or a size class.

v_call,clone_size,j_call,cdr3_aa
TRBV29-1,.,TRBJ1-2,CSADGFGYGYTF
TRBV5-1,.,TRBJ1-4,CASSPPGTSGEKLFF
TRBV5-1,few,TRBJ2-1,CASSGEGISYNEQFF
TRBV5-1,.,TRBJ1-1,CASSLPLQGTEAFF
TRBV19,.,TRBJ1-1,CASSVAGGEAFF
TRBV5-6,.,TRBJ1-5,CASSLAGVLNQPQHF
TRBV4-1,.,TRBJ2-2,CASSQALTSGGKNGELFF
TRBV29-1,.,TRBJ2-1,CSGGPDNYNEQFF
TRBV25-1,.,TRBJ1-6,CASTWGRDNNSPLHF
TRBV7-9,.,TRBJ2-1,CASRSGQGVFNEQFF
TRBV6-1,.,TRBJ1-2,CASSRTRDHMRGYTF
TRBV13,.,TRBJ2-2,CASSPSTSRHGELFF
TRBV28,few,TRBJ1-2,CATGRAGYGYTF
TRBV4-1,.,.,CASSHLLRGTEIDYEQYF
TRBV6-6,.,TRBJ1-5,CASSYSNQVPWPQHF
TRBV7-8,.,TRBJ2-1,CASSLAGLGLAGDNEQFF
TRBV5-1,.,TRBJ2-7,CASSLAGGADLSYYEQYF
TRBV9,.,TRBJ2-6,CASSATKQGAGANVLTF
TRBV7-2,once,TRBJ2-2,CASSLSSREANTGELFF
TRBV29-1,.,TRBJ2-3,CSVEDGGLAGGRGDTQYF
TRBV29-1,.,TRBJ2-1,CSVEGTGSNEQFF
TRBV15,once,TRBJ1-5,CATSRSTGDQPQHF
TRBV7-2,.,TRBJ2-7,CASSLGRAYEQYF
TRBV6-1,.,TRBJ2-7,CASSEAIWGQTYEQYF
TRBV14,.,TRBJ1-2,CASSQDLGAGTNYGYTF
TRBV6-5,few,TRBJ1-1,CASSYEVRNTEAFF
TRBV4-2,.,TRBJ1-5,CASSQGGMSNQPQHF
TRBV5-6,.,TRBJ1-2,CASSPLGQGVYGYTF
TRBV6-5,.,TRBJ1-2,CASRGQGVPGYTF
TRBV27,once,TRBJ2-5,CASRLAGAVETQYF
TRBV6-1,once,TRBJ2-5,CASRIAGGRETQYF
TRBV6-6,.,TRBJ1-5,CASSSYRGFQPQHF
TRBV30,once,TRBJ2-7,CAWRRGGEQYF
TRBV5-1,.,TRBJ1-1,CASSLGNGLNTEAFF
TRBV15,few,TRBJ2-3,CATSRPEESTDTQYF
TRBV5-6,.,TRBJ1-2,CASRSPDRGYGYTF
TRBV5-1,.,TRBJ2-7,CASSIAGTYEQYF
TRBV5-8,.,TRBJ2-5,CASSRSFTSGEKETQYF
TRBV5-5,.,TRBJ2-2,CASTLGARNVGGELFF
TRBV9,.,TRBJ2-7,CASSVGVADSYEQYF
TRBV5-6,once,TRBJ2-6,CASSLSGGGANVLTF
TRBV15,.,TRBJ1-5,CATSRADRRNQPQHF
TRBV27,.,TRBJ1-4,CASSLKAATNEKLFF
TRBV18,.,TRBJ1-5,CASSPDLGEPQHF
TRBV5-6,once,TRBJ2-1,CASSSRFVGVGNEQFF
TRBV7-8,.,TRBJ2-2,CASSLVSGRNTGELFF
TRBV6-5,.,TRBJ1-4,CASSYKPRVLDEKLFF
TRBV19,.,TRBJ2-7,CASSTTSWQGAYEQYF
TRBV18,.,TRBJ2-3,CASSSYQGAADTQYF
TRBV7-9,.,TRBJ2-5,CASSPTGTGQETQYF
TRBV6-1,.,TRBJ1-6,CASSELAGLNSPLHF